This entry is about one T cell receptor (beta chain). CDR1 is MRHNA, CDR2 SNTAGT, per germline. The CDR3 consists of 16 residues. V shed 2 bases and J shed 4 bases, with 12 bases lying between them. Original processing methods: Estimates of nucleated cell counts were drawn from the amplification of reference gene primers. Clones were sequenced by immunoSEQ multiplex PCR, and TCRdb holds only the in-frame ones, with some missing. V and J calls and clone size are those listed in that table; D and trimming were worked out from the DNA. The sample records 45,000 or so clones, over 80% being singletons. The data derive from a study of blood T cell repertoires in COVID-19. The overall study: The United States, Italy and Spain provided the acute and convalescent COVID-19 samples. T cells, B-cell-depleted T cells, or PBMCs supplied cDNA or gDNA.

Seattle patient enrollment occurred during active infection, with longitudinal follow-up thereafter. The TCR sequence derives from a woman of 80 years or more with COVID-19, enrolled during active disease. Sequencing was done on a sample of peripheral blood. The chain recombines TRBV6-4 with TRBJ2-6; possible D gene TRBD1, 6 bases. The CDR3 DNA sequence: TGTGCCAGCAGTGACCCTAACAGGGCCGGGGCCAACGTCCTGACTTTC. It encodes CASSDPNRAGANVLTF.